These 10 T cell receptor beta chains were sequenced from one sample in a study of post-analysis software for immune sequencing data. Findings of the study overall: TRBV5-6, TRBV5-1 and TRBV20-1 belonged to a set of about five TRBV segments that were more frequent in patients than controls.

These receptors have no identified antigens. cDNA libraries for TCR beta contained unique molecular identifiers. TCRdb passed the PCR reads through MiXCR, listing each CDR3 protein once. The data hold approximately 730,000 distinct CDR3 sequences, with 25% to 30% observed a single time. The specimen sequenced was blood. The source is a girl aged 5-17 years with multiple sclerosis.

The rearrangement uses TRBV20-1 and TRBJ2-1, with TRBD1 as a possible D gene (5 bases). The CDR3 runs 13 residues. Between the trimmed V and J ends, which lost 4 bases and 1 base, there was a span of 8 bases. Germline V lookup: CDR1 DFQATT, CDR2 SNEGSKA (reference sequence). DNA of the CDR3: TGCAGTGCTAAGGGGATATCCTACAATGAGCAGTTCTTC. This gives the protein CSAKGISYNEQFF.

The chain couples TRBV6-5 to TRBJ1-1; D might be TRBD1 (6 bases). CDR3 length: 12 amino acids. Germline values: CDR1 MNHEY, CDR2 SVGAGI. The V end lost 3 bases, the J end lost 7 bases, and 9 bases lay between the germline ends. This chain's CDR3 is CASSYPGDEAFF. The CDR3 DNA sequence: TGTGCCAGCAGTTATCCAGGGGATGAAGCTTTCTTT.

The chain combines TRBV7-9 with TRBJ1-2, with TRBD1 matching over 10 bases. The V gene's germline CDR1 is SEHNR and CDR2 FQNEAQ (reference sequence). V lost 6 bases, J lost 7 bases, and 5 bases stayed unmatched. The CDR3 runs to 13 residues. CDR3 residues: CASRRGQGFGYTF. The CDR3 nucleotides are TGTGCCAGCAGGAGGGGACAGGGGTTTGGCTACACCTTC.

The J gene is TRBJ1-1, the V gene TRBV10-3; 8 bases align to TRBD1. Germline lookup yields CDR1 ENHRY and CDR2 SYGVKD. The CDR3 has 14 amino acids. Unmatched junction bases numbered 11, after V lost 5 bases and J lost 9 bases. The CDR3 region is CAISPSGGLAQAFF. The CDR3 region has the DNA TGTGCCATCAGTCCGTCAGGGGGCTTGGCTCAAGCTTTCTTT.

This clonotype was seen ten or more times. The chain links TRBV7-2 to TRBJ2-3; no firm D call. The CDR3 is made up of 14 amino acids. The V gene lost 4 bases and the J gene lost 0 bases, with 8 bases spanning the gap. Per germline, CDR1 SGHTA and CDR2 FQGNSA. CDR3 loop: CASSSSPSTDTQYF. The CDR3 coding sequence is TGTGCCAGCAGCTCCTCTCCGAGCACAGATACGCAGTATTTT.

The rearrangement links TRBV5-1 to TRBJ2-1; D is unclear. Germline-derived CDR1 and CDR2 are SGHRS and YFSETQ. The CDR3 extends over 13 amino acids. Between the trimmed V and J ends, which lost 1 base and 8 bases, there was a span of 10 bases. The CDR3 region has the DNA TGCGCCAGCAGCTTGACGGGTCGGGATGAGCAGTTCTTC. Protein product: CASSLTGRDEQFF.

The V and J genes are TRBV25-1 and TRBJ1-6, with D possibly TRBD1 on 5 matching bases. The germline V gene has CDR1 MGHDK and CDR2 SYGVNS. The CDR3 consists of 13 residues. Trimming removed 8 bases from V and 3 bases from J, with 8 bases in between. Here the CDR3 reads CASGGSYNSPLHF. The CDR3 region has the DNA TGTGCCAGCGGGGGAAGCTATAATTCACCCCTCCACTTT.

At least ten counts were recorded for this clonotype. The chain joins TRBV20-1 to TRBJ2-3; 10 positions match TRBD2. The CDR3 is 12 residues long. V lost 6 bases and J lost 8; bases outside the gene matches: 5. Germline V CDR1 and CDR2: DFQATT, SNEGSKA (reference sequence). The CDR3 protein is CSARIAGGTQYF. The CDR3 nucleotides read TGCAGTGCCCGGATAGCGGGGGGTACGCAGTATTTT.

The chain has TRBV10-3 and TRBJ1-1; 8 bases are shared with TRBD1. Losses at the gene ends were 2 bases for V and 4 bases for J; bases not matched to a gene: 0. The V gene's germline CDR1 is ENHRY and CDR2 SYGVKD. The CDR3 runs to 13 residues. CDR3 region: CAISETGGTEAFF. The CDR3 bases are TGTGCCATCAGTGAGACAGGGGGCACTGAAGCTTTCTTT.

Points on this clonotype: One end of the junction fails to match germline, which may point to a read error. The V call is TRBV12-3 or TRBV12-4, the J call TRBJ2-3; no firm D call. The CDR3 is 14 residues long. The CDR3 nucleotides read TGTGCCAGCGCCCTAGGCGGCAGCGCAGATGCGCAGTATTTT. This codes for CASALGGSADAQYF.